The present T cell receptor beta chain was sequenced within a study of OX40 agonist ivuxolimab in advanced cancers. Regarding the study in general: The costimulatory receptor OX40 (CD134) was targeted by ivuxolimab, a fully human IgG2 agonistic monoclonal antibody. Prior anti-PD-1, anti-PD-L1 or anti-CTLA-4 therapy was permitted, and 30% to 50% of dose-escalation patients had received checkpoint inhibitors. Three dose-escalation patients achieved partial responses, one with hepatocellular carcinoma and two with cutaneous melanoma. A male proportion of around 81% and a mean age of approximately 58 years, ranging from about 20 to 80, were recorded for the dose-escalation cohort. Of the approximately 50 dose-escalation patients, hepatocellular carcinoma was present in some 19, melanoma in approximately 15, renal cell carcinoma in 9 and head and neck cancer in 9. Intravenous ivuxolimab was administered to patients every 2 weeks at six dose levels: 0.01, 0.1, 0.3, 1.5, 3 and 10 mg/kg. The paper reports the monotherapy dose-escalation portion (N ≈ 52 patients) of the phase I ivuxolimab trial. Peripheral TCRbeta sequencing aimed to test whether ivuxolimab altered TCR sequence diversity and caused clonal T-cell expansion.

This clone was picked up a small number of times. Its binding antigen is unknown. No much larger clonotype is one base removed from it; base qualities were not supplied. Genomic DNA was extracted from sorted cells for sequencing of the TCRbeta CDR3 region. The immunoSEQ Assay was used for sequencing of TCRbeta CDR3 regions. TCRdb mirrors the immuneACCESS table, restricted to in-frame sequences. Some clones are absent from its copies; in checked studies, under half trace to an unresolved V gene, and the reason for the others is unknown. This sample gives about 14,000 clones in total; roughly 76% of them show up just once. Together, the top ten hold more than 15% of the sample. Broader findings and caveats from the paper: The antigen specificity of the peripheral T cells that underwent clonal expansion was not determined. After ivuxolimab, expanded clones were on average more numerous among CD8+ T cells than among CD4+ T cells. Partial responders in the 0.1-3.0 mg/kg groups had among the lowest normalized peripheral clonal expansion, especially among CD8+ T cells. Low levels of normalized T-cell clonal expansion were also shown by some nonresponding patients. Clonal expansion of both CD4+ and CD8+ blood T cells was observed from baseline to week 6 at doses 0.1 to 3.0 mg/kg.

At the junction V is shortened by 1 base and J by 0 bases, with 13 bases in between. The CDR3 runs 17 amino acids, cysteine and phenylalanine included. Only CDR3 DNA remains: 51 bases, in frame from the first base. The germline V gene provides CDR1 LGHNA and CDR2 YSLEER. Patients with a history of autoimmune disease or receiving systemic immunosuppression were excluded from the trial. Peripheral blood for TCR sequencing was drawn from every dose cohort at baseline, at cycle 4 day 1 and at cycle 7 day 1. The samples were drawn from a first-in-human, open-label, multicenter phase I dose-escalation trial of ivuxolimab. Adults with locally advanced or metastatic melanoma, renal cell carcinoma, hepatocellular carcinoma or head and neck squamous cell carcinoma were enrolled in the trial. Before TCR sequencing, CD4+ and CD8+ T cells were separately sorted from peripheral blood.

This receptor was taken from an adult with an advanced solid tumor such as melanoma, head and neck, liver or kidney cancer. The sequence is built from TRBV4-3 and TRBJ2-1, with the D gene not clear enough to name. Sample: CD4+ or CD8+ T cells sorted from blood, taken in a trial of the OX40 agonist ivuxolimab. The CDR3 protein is CASSQGIIGSSYNEQFF. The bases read TGCGCCAGCAGCCAAGGTATTATAGGAAGCTCCTACAATGAGCAGTTCTTC.